This entry concerns a single T cell receptor beta chain. The germline CDR1 and CDR2 sequences are DFQATT and SNEGSKA (reference sequence). There are 14 residues in the CDR3. The V and J ends lost 3 bases and 5 bases, in that order; junction bases with no gene match: 8. Original methodology: Nucleated cell counts were estimated from reference gene primer amplification. The table came from immunoSEQ multiplex PCR; TCRdb's copy has only in-frame clones and leaves some out. V and J calls and clone size come straight from that table; D and trimming were deduced from the DNA. The sample lists tens of thousands of clones; roughly nine tenths were seen once. The sample is drawn from a study of blood T cell repertoires in COVID-19. Study summary: T cells, B-cell-depleted T cells, or PBMCs supplied cDNA or gDNA.

Source material: peripheral blood. The sequence came from a human donor in a cohort sampled during active COVID-19. The chain employs TRBV20-1 and TRBJ2-7; 9 nucleotides align to TRBD2. The CDR3 DNA reads TGCAGTGCTAGTTTGGCGGGAGGGCCCGACGAGCAGTACTTC. Protein product: CSASLAGGPDEQYF.